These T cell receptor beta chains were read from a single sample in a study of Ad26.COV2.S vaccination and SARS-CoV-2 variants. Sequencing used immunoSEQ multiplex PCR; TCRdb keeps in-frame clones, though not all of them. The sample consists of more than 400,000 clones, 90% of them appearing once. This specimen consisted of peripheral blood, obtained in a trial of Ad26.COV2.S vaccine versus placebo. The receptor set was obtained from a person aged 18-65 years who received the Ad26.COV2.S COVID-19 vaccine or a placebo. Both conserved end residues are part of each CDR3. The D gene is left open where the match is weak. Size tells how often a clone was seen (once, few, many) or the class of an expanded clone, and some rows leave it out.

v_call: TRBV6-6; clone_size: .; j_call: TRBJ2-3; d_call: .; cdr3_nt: TGTGCCAGCAGTTACGTTATCCCAGATACGCAGTATTTT; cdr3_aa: CASSYVIPDTQYF
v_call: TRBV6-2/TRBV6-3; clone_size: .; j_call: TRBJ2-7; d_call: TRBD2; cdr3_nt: TGTGCCAGCAGTTACTATCCGGGAGGTCTTTCCTACGAGCAGTACTTC; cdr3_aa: CASSYYPGGLSYEQYF
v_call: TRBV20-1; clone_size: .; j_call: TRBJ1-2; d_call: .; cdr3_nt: TGCAGTGCTAGTCGGGAAAACTATGGCTACACCTTC; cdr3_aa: CSASRENYGYTF
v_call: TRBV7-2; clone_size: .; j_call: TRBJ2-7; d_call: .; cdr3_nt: TGTGCCAGCAGCTTAAACTCCTACAGCTACGAGCAGTACTTC; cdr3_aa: CASSLNSYSYEQYF
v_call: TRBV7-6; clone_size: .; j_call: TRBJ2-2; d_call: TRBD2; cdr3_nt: TGTGCCAGCAAAGGACTAGCGGGTGACACCGGGGAGCTGTTTTTT; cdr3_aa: CASKGLAGDTGELFF
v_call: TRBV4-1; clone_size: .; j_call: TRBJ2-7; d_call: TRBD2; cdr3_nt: TGCGCCAGCAGCCAAGATCCTGCGGGAGTAATCTACGAGCAGTACTTC; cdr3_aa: CASSQDPAGVIYEQYF
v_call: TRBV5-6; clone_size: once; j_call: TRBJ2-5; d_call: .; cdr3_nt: TGTGCCAGCAGCTTGACAGGGCTAGCGGACCAAGAGACCCAGTACTTC; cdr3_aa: CASSLTGLADQETQYF
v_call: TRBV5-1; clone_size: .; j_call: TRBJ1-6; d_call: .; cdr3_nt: TGCGCCAGCAGCTTTGGGGACGTTAATTCACCCCTCCACTTT; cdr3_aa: CASSFGDVNSPLHF
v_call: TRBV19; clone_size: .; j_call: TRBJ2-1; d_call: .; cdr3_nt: TGTGCCAGTAGTATGGCCAGGGGTAACTCCTACAATGAGCAGTTCTTC; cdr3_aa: CASSMARGNSYNEQFF
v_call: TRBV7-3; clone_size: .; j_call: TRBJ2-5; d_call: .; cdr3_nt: TGTGCCAGCAGCAACCGTTGCACCCAGTACTTC; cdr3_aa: CASSNRCTQYF
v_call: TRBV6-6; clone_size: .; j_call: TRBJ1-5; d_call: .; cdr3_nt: TGTGCCAGCAGTTTAGGCTTCAATCAGCCCCAGCATTTT; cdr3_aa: CASSLGFNQPQHF
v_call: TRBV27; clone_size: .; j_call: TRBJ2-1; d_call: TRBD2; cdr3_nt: TGTGCCAGCAGTCTAACCGGGACTAGTGCGAATGAGCAGTTCTTC; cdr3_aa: CASSLTGTSANEQFF
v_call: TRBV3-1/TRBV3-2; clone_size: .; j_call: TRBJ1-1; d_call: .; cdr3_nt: TGTGCCAGCAGCCCCGGACAGCTGAACACTGAAGCTTTCTTT; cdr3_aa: CASSPGQLNTEAFF
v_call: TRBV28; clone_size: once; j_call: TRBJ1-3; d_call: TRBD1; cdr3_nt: TGTGCCAGCAGCAGGGTGGGACAGAGCTCTGGAAACACCATATATTTT; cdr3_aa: CASSRVGQSSGNTIYF
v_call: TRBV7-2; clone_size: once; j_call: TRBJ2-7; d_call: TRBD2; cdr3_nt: TGTGCCAGCAGCTTTATTAGCGGGGGCAGTACCTACGAGCAGTACTTC; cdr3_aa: CASSFISGGSTYEQYF
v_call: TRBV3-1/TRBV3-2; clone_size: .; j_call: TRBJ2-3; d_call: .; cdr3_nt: TGTGCCAGCAGCCAAGTCCCTAGTTGGGCCACAGGGTACACAGATACGCAGTATTTT; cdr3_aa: CASSQVPSWATGYTDTQYF
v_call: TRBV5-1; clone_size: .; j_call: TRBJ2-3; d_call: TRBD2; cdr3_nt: TGCGCCAGCAGCCCAACCCTCCGGCAGTTTAGCGGGACCCCCACAGATACGCAGTATTTT; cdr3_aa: CASSPTLRQFSGTPTDTQYF
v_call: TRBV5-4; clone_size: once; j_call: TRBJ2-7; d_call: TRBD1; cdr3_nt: TGTGCCAGCAGCGTTGACAGGGGCGAGCAGTACTTC; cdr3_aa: CASSVDRGEQYF
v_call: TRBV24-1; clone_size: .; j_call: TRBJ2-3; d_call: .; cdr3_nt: TGTGCCACCAGTGCCGGCCCCCGGAGAGGGGATACGCAGTATTTT; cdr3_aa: CATSAGPRRGDTQYF
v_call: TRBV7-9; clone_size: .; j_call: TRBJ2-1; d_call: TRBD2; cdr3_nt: TGTGCCAGCAGCTTTAGCGGGATCTCCTACAATGAGCAGTTCTTC; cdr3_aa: CASSFSGISYNEQFF
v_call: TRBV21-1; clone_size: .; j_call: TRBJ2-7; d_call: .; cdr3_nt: TGTGCCAGCAGCAGATCCTGTGGCAGACCCTACGAGCAGTACTTC; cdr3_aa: CASSRSCGRPYEQYF
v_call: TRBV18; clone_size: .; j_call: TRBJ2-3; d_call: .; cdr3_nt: TGTGCCAGCTCACCACCCGCGGATACGCAGTATTTT; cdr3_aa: CASSPPADTQYF
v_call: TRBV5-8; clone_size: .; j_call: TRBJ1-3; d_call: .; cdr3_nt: TGTGCCAGCAGCGATGCTCTAAACACCATATATTTT; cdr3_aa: CASSDALNTIYF
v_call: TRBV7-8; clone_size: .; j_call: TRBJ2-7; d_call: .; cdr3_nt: TGTGCCAGCAGCTTAGTAGGACTTTTGAGCTCCTACGAGCAGTACTTC; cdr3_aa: CASSLVGLLSSYEQYF
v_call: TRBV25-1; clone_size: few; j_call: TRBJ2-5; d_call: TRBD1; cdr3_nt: TGTGCCAGCAGTGAGCAGGGGGCGGGGGAGACCCAGTACTTC; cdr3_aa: CASSEQGAGETQYF
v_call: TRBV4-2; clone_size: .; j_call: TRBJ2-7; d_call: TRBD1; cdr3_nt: TGTGCCAGCAGCCAAGAAGGGACAGGGGGCCACCTCTCCTACGAGCAGTACTTC; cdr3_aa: CASSQEGTGGHLSYEQYF
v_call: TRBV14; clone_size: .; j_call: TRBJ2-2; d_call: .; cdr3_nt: TGTGCCAGCAGCCCTATTAGAGTCGGGGAGCTGTTTTTT; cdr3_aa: CASSPIRVGELFF
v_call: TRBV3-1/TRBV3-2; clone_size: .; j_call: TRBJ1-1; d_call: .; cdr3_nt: TGTGCCAGCAGAGGGGCCACTGAAGCTTTCTTT; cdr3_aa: CASRGATEAFF
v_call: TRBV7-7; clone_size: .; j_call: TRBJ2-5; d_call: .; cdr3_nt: TGTGCCAGCAGCGCAATCTCTAGCGTGGAGACCCAGTACTTC; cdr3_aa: CASSAISSVETQYF
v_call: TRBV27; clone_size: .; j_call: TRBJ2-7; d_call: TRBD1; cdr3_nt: TGTGCCAGCAGTAGGCCGGGACAGTGGTACGAGCAGTACTTC; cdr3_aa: CASSRPGQWYEQYF
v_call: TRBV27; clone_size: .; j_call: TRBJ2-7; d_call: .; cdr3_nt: TGTGCCAGCAGTTTATACGGTCGGGACTTCTACGAGCAGTACTTC; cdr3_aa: CASSLYGRDFYEQYF
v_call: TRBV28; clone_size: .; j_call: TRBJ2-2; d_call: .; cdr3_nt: TGTGCCAGCAGATCCGCCGGGGATTGGGCCGGGGAGCTGTTTTTT; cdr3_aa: CASRSAGDWAGELFF
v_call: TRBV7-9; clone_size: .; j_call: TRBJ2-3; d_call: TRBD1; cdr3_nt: TGTGCCAGCAGCACCAGGACAGGGGGGCCCACAGATACGCAGTATTTT; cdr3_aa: CASSTRTGGPTDTQYF
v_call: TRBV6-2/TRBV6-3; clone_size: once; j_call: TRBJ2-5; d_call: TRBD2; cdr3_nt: TGTGCCAGCAGTTCCCCTAGCGGGGGCTCCTTCCAAGAGACCCAGTACTTC; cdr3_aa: CASSSPSGGSFQETQYF
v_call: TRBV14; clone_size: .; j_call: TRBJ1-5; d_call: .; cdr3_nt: TGTGCCAGCAGCCAAGATGGGTTTCATGTCGGGAGAGTGAGCAATCAGCCCCAGCATTTT; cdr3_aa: CASSQDGFHVGRVSNQPQHF